This TCR beta chain was profiled in a study of blood T cell repertoires in COVID-19. Study summary: The origin of the acute and convalescent COVID-19 samples was the United States, Italy and Spain. PBMCs, B-cell-depleted T cells, or T cells were the source of the cDNA or gDNA that made up the material.

The CDR3 has 15 residues. CDR1 is KGHSH and CDR2 is LQKENI in the germline V gene. V lost 4 bases, J lost 1 base, and 1 base stayed unmatched. As processed by the authors: Estimation of nucleated cell counts was performed using reference gene primer amplification. The table came from immunoSEQ multiplex PCR; TCRdb's copy has only in-frame clones and leaves some out. D and trimming were read from the DNA, whereas the V and J calls and clone size are those reported in that table. The sample yields tens of thousands of clones, around nine tenths seen once. The source is a man between 65 and 80 years old with active COVID-19. The chain is built from TRBV18 and TRBJ2-4; 10 bases fit TRBD2. Sequencing was carried out using peripheral blood. The CDR3 DNA reads as TGTGCCAGCTCACAAGCGGGAGGGGCCAAAAACATTCAGTACTTC. Its translation: CASSQAGGAKNIQYF.